One and the same sample provided the 30 T cell receptor beta chains below, sequenced in a study of control samples from healthy donors and cancer patients. Here immunoSEQ multiplex PCR was the method, and the copy in TCRdb shows in-frame clones only, minus some. The sample contains 100,000 to 120,000 clones, around 89% of which appear only once. Specimen: PBMCs. All receptors come from a woman in her sixties with lung cancer.

The V and J genes are TRBV6-5 and TRBJ2-7; weak D call: TRBD2 (6 bases). This CDR3 has 13 amino acids. Germline V lookup: CDR1 MNHEY, CDR2 SVGAGI. Trimming stripped 11 bases from V and 6 bases from J, with 20 bases between. CDR3 sequence: CAARRRGVGEQYF. CDR3 coding DNA: TGTGCCGCGAGGCGGCGGGGTGTGGGCGAGCAGTACTTC.

The chain joins TRBV12-3 or TRBV12-4 to TRBJ1-3; D call uncertain. This CDR3 spans 12 amino acids. The germline V and J ends were trimmed by 5 bases and 2 bases, with 4 bases remaining between them. This chain's CDR3 is CASSAAGNTIYF. CDR3 nucleotides: TGTGCCAGCAGTGCAGCTGGAAACACCATATATTTT.

Here the CDR3 DNA reads TGTGCCTGGGGGCAAGGGGGGGACACTAATGAAAAACTGTTTTTT. Translation: CAWGQGGDTNEKLFF. V gene TRBV30 combines with J gene TRBJ1-4; TRBD1 might be the D (6 bases). This CDR3 has 15 residues. CDR1 and CDR2 (germline): GTSNPN, SVGIG (reference sequence). V was shortened by 5 bases and J by 2 bases, with 15 bases between the two germline ends. Using reference TRBV30 and TRBJ1-4 for the parts outside the CDR3, the full variable domain is SQTIHQWPATLVQPVGSPLSLECTVEGTSNPNLYWYRQAAGRGLQLLFYSVGIGQISSEVPQNLSASRPQDRQFILSSKKLLLSDSGFYLCAWGQGGDTNEKLFFGSGTQLSVL.

The V and J genes are TRBV19 and TRBJ2-2; 15 nucleotides align to TRBD2. The CDR3 runs to 18 residues. The germline CDR1 and CDR2 sequences are LNHDA and SQIVND (reference sequence). Trimming took 4 bases from V and 0 from J; bases not matched to a gene: 3. The CDR3 spells CASSTGLAGGSNTGELFF. The CDR3 DNA reads as TGTGCCAGTAGTACCGGACTAGCGGGAGGGTCGAACACCGGGGAGCTGTTTTTT.

The gene calls are TRBV29-1 and TRBJ1-1; D ambiguous. Germline CDR1 reads SQVTM; CDR2 reads ANQGSEA. The length of the CDR3 is 11 residues. V lost 8 bases and J 7 bases, leaving 14 bases between the germline ends. DNA for the CDR3: TGCAGCTCAGCAAGGGAGGGTGAAGCTTTCTTT. Residues: CSSAREGEAFF.

V gene TRBV6-4 combines with J gene TRBJ2-7, with D hard to call. CDR1 and CDR2 from the germline V gene are MRHNA and SNTAGT. V was clipped by 6 bases and J by 5 bases, with 11 bases between them. The CDR3 is 12 amino acids. The CDR3 is CASSRTPNEQYF. The CDR3 DNA follows: TGTGCCAGCAGCAGGACGCCCAACGAGCAGTACTTC.

The chain combines TRBV5-1 with TRBJ1-6, with TRBD1 matching over 8 bases. The germline V gene has CDR1 SGHRS and CDR2 YFSETQ. The V segment lost 0 bases and the J segment 6 bases; nucleotides outside the gene matches: 2. The CDR3 has 15 residues. CDR3 coding DNA: TGCGCCAGCAGCTTGGGACAGGGGTCTAATTCACCCCTCCACTTT. This translates into CASSLGQGSNSPLHF. The full variable domain, in which reference TRBV5-1 and TRBJ1-6 provide the parts outside the CDR3, is KAGVTQTPRYLIKTRGQQVTLSCSPISGHRSVSWYQQTPGQGLQFLFEYFSETQRNKGNFPGRFSGRQFSNSRSEMNVSTLELGDSALYLCASSLGQGSNSPLHFGNGTRLTVT.

The chain links TRBV10-3 to TRBJ1-6; no clear D. Trimming shortened V by 0 bases and J by 7 bases, and 4 bases separated the two germline ends. This CDR3 is 13 amino acids long. Germline loops: CDR1 ENHRY, CDR2 SYGVKD. Here the CDR3 reads CAISESPNSPLHF. The CDR3, as DNA: TGTGCCATCAGTGAGTCCCCAAATTCACCCCTCCACTTT.

V and J are TRBV6-5 and TRBJ2-1, with D hard to call. The germline V gene encodes CDR1 MNHEY and CDR2 SVGAGI. Deletions cut 6 bases from V and 5 bases from J, with 8 bases between. CDR3 length equals 12 residues. For the CDR3, the DNA is TGTGCCAGCAGCTCCCGCAACAATGAGCAGTTCTTC. Amino acid sequence: CASSSRNNEQFF.

The rearrangement joins TRBV30 to TRBJ2-5; 8 bases are a match to TRBD1. V lost 4 bases, J lost 5 bases, and 0 bases stayed unmatched. Looked up from germline, CDR1 is GTSNPN and CDR2 is SVGIG (reference sequence). The length of the CDR3 is 11 residues. CDR3 loop: CAWTGGETQYF. CDR3 nucleotide sequence: TGTGCCTGGACAGGGGGCGAGACCCAGTACTTC.

Here the CDR3 reads CASSMSSGAQETQYF. The CDR3 DNA is TGTGCCAGTAGTATGAGTAGCGGGGCCCAAGAGACCCAGTACTTC. The genes are TRBV19 and TRBJ2-5; 8 positions agree with TRBD2. There are 15 residues in the CDR3. V trimming: 3 bases; J trimming: 1 base; junction bases outside the gene matches: 4. Germline assignment: CDR1 LNHDA and CDR2 SQIVND (reference sequence).

This clone was seen just once. The J gene is TRBJ2-5, the V gene TRBV4-1; a possible D gene is TRBD2 (5 bases). CDR1 is MGHRA, CDR2 YSYEKL, per germline. The V end was cut by 0 bases, the J end by 2 bases, with 10 bases between. This CDR3 has 15 amino acids. CDR3 bases: TGCGCCAGCAGCCAAGAAGGTGAGGGTCAAGAGACCCAGTACTTC. This codes for CASSQEGEGQETQYF.

V and J are TRBV5-6 and TRBJ1-5; 7 positions agree with TRBD1. Germline-derived CDR1 and CDR2 are SGHDT and YYEEEE. The ends lost 4 bases at V and 3 bases at J; junction bases unmatched: 10. The CDR3 is 16 amino acids. CDR3 amino acids: CASSAAGTAFNQPQHF. CDR3 coding DNA: TGTGCCAGCAGCGCAGCCGGGACAGCTTTCAATCAGCCCCAGCATTTT.

The chain uses TRBV30 and TRBJ1-1; weak D call: TRBD1 (5 bases). This CDR3 is built from 14 residues. Trimming stripped 4 bases from V and 4 bases from J, with 16 bases between. Germline V gene lookup returns CDR1 GTSNPN and CDR2 SVGIG (reference sequence). Here the CDR3 DNA reads TGTGCCTGGAAGCGCGCAGCGGGGGGCACTGAAGCTTTCTTT. It yields the protein CAWKRAAGGTEAFF.

The chain couples TRBV7-2 to TRBJ2-2; D not resolved. The CDR3 totals 15 residues. Germline CDR1 reads SGHTA; CDR2 reads FQGNSA. V was pared by 2 bases and J by 1 base, with 8 bases between. CDR3 nucleotides: TGTGCCAGCAGCTTACGGCTACAGAACACCGGGGAGCTGTTTTTT. Translated: CASSLRLQNTGELFF. The complete variable domain, with remaining parts taken from reference TRBV7-2 and TRBJ2-2, reads GAGVSQSPSNKVTEKGKDVELRCDPISGHTALYWYRQSLGQGLEFLIYFQGNSAPDKSGLPSDRFSAERTGGSVSTLTIQRTQQEDSAVYLCASSLRLQNTGELFFGEGSRLTVL.

This clone was observed a few times. The chain carries TRBV12-3 or TRBV12-4 and TRBJ1-1, with D possibly matching TRBD1 (5 bases). The CDR3 covers 13 residues. Trimming pared 7 bases from V and 5 bases from J, leaving 14 bases between. The CDR3 DNA follows: TGTGCCAGCACCTACAGGAGGCGGACTGAAGCTTTCTTT. Translating it yields CASTYRRRTEAFF.

The gene calls are TRBV19 and TRBJ1-2; the D is unclear. The V end was cut by 2 bases, the J end by 4 bases, with 11 bases between. CDR1 LNHDA and CDR2 SQIVND come from the germline V gene (reference sequence). This CDR3 region has 14 residues. The DNA of the CDR3 is TGTGCCAGTAGTATACGTCGGCCGATCTATGGCTACACCTTC. It translates to CASSIRRPIYGYTF.

This clone has a single count. This rearrangement joins TRBV3-1 (or the pseudogene TRBV3-2) to TRBJ1-5; D ambiguous. The length of the CDR3 is 15 residues. Germline CDR1 and CDR2: LGHDT and YNNKEL (reference sequence). V dropped 1 base and J dropped 3 bases, with 10 bases sitting between them. CDR3 DNA: TGTGCCAGCAGCCAAGGCAGGTCCTACAATCAGCCCCAGCATTTT. Its translation is CASSQGRSYNQPQHF.

V gene TRBV6-4 combines with J gene TRBJ1-5; D unclear. CDR1 is MRHNA, CDR2 SNTAGT, per germline. Trimming removed 0 bases from V and 2 bases from J, with 17 bases in between. CDR3 size: 18 residues. CDR3 nucleotide sequence: TGTGCCAGCAGTGACTCGATACGTCGGGGTTCTGGCAATCAGCCCCAGCATTTT. Its translation is CASSDSIRRGSGNQPQHF.

The chain combines TRBV9 with TRBJ2-7, with 7 nucleotides matching TRBD1. Germline loops: CDR1 SGDLS, CDR2 YYNGEE. The V gene end was trimmed by 0 bases and the J gene end by 6 bases; junction bases not matched to a gene: 6. This CDR3 spans 14 amino acids. This CDR3 is CASSVEGAPGEQYF. CDR3 nucleotide sequence: TGTGCCAGCAGCGTAGAGGGGGCCCCGGGCGAGCAGTACTTC.

This chain joins TRBV19 and TRBJ2-7; maybe TRBD1 (6 bases). This CDR3 has 18 amino acids. Germline CDR1 LNHDA, CDR2 SQIVND (reference sequence). Trimming removed 3 bases from V and 6 bases from J, with 27 bases in between. CDR3 DNA sequence: TGTGCCAGTAGTATTGGGACAAGCGAGGTCTTTGGGTCCACCGAGCAGTACTTC. Translated, it gives CASSIGTSEVFGSTEQYF.

V is TRBV28 and J is TRBJ1-5; D may be TRBD1 (5 bases). V was cut by 8 bases and J by 5 bases, with 13 bases left in between. Germline-derived CDR1 and CDR2 are MDHEN and SYDVKM. This CDR3 is built from 13 residues. CDR3: CASGGWGYQPQHF. CDR3 nucleotides: TGTGCCAGCGGAGGGTGGGGGTATCAGCCCCAGCATTTT.

The gene calls are TRBV7-9 and TRBJ1-4, with 7 nucleotides matching TRBD1. The CDR3 length is 14 residues. Trimming removed 6 bases from V and 6 bases from J; junction bases left unmatched: 7. The germline V gene has CDR1 SEHNR and CDR2 FQNEAQ (reference sequence). CDR3 region: CASRSGTVYEKLFF. The CDR3 DNA follows: TGTGCCAGCAGATCCGGGACAGTGTATGAAAAACTGTTTTTT.

The chain links TRBV7-2 to TRBJ2-7, with TRBD2 as a possible D gene (6 bases). The germline V gene encodes CDR1 SGHTA and CDR2 FQGNSA. The germline V and J ends were trimmed by 5 bases and 0 bases, with 17 bases remaining between them. The CDR3 loop spans 16 amino acids. The CDR3 region has the DNA TGTGCCAGCAGCGATTGGTCGGGGGTAAGCTCCTACGAGCAGTACTTC. Encoded protein: CASSDWSGVSSYEQYF. Supplemented by reference TRBV7-2 and TRBJ2-7, the full variable domain reads GAGVSQSPSNKVTEKGKDVELRCDPISGHTALYWYRQSLGQGLEFLIYFQGNSAPDKSGLPSDRFSAERTGGSVSTLTIQRTQQEDSAVYLCASSDWSGVSSYEQYFGPGTRLTVT.

This sequence joins TRBV27 and TRBJ1-3; weak D call: TRBD1 (5 bases). Trimming took 6 bases from V and 0 from J, leaving 15 bases between them. Germline lookup yields CDR1 MNHEY and CDR2 SMNVEV (reference sequence). This CDR3 comprises 16 residues. The CDR3 nucleotides are TGTGCCAGCAGGGGGGGTACCGGCCACTCTGGAAACACCATATATTTT. It is translated as CASRGGTGHSGNTIYF.

V is TRBV24-1 and J is TRBJ2-2, with D possibly TRBD1 on 5 matching bases. V dropped 4 bases and J dropped 6 bases, with 17 bases sitting between them. Germline CDR1 KGHDR, CDR2 SFDVKD. The CDR3 consists of 16 residues. CDR3 DNA: TGTGCCACCAGTGACCCCTCAGGGAATTTGGCCGGGGAGCTGTTTTTT. Encoded protein: CATSDPSGNLAGELFF.

The V call is TRBV5-1, the J call TRBJ1-1; weak D call: TRBD1 (6 bases). This CDR3 contains 13 residues. V gave up 1 base and J gave up 8 bases, with 12 bases separating them. Germline lookup yields CDR1 SGHRS and CDR2 YFSETQ. The chain's CDR3 is CASSLTGPIEAFF. The CDR3, as DNA: TGCGCCAGCAGCTTGACAGGGCCCATCGAAGCTTTCTTT. Together with reference TRBV5-1 and TRBJ1-1, the CDR3 gives the full variable domain: KAGVTQTPRYLIKTRGQQVTLSCSPISGHRSVSWYQQTPGQGLQFLFEYFSETQRNKGNFPGRFSGRQFSNSRSEMNVSTLELGDSALYLCASSLTGPIEAFFGQGTRLTVV.

The chain employs TRBV6-5 and TRBJ2-7; maybe TRBD2 (6 bases). The CDR3 has 13 residues. Trimming removed 7 bases at V and 5 bases at J, with 15 bases between. From germline, CDR1 is MNHEY and CDR2 SVGAGI. The CDR3 sequence: CASKEGLRDEQYF. The CDR3 DNA reads TGTGCCAGCAAGGAGGGGCTGAGGGACGAGCAGTACTTC.

The CDR3 sequence: CASRKAGGETQYF. Here the CDR3 DNA reads TGTGCCAGCAGGAAAGCGGGGGGGGAGACCCAGTACTTC. The genes are TRBV6-5 and TRBJ2-5; 10 positions agree with TRBD2. V trimming: 6 bases; J trimming: 5 bases; junction bases outside the gene matches: 3. The CDR3 totals 13 residues. Germline loops: CDR1 MNHEY, CDR2 SVGAGI.

This chain uses TRBV9 with TRBJ2-3; the match to TRBD2 covers 15 bases. V dropped 3 bases and J dropped 3; count of bases not matched to a gene: 8. The CDR3 is made up of 18 amino acids. Germline V gives CDR1 SGDLS, CDR2 YYNGEE. The CDR3 DNA is TGTGCCAGCAGCGATGGACTAGCGGGAGGGCCTGGGACAGATACGCAGTATTTT. Amino acids: CASSDGLAGGPGTDTQYF.